These 24 T cell receptor beta chains were sequenced from one sample in a study of monozygotic twins with inflammatory bowel disease (dated by TCRdb to the late 2010s). The method behind the library was 5' RACE. The instrument was an Illumina HiSeq 2500. TCRdb reprocessed the reads into one record per CDR3 protein sequence, lacking DNA. Per the sample table, the count is about 380,000 distinct CDR3 sequences. The top ten clones comprise just over 2.5% of the sample. Sequenced material: blood. These TCRs come from a human donor with ulcerative colitis or Crohn's disease, or a healthy co-twin of an affected twin (not recorded which).

The chain links TRBV5-1 to TRBJ2-2; lacking DNA, the TRBD2 call made by TCRdb goes unchecked. CDR3 length: 18 residues. In germline, CDR1 is SGHRS, CDR2 YFSETQ. This CDR3 reads CASSLERTSGGGTGELFF.

This chain joins TRBV12-3 or TRBV12-4 and TRBJ1-4. The CDR3 is 13 amino acids. This CDR3 reads CASSLRDHEKLFF.

The V and J genes are TRBV6-1 and TRBJ1-6; as DNA is missing, the TRBD1 call by TCRdb cannot be tested. This CDR3 region has 14 residues. The V gene's germline CDR1 is MNHNS and CDR2 SASEGT. The CDR3 reads CASTHRTRDSPLHF.

The rearrangement joins TRBV9 to TRBJ1-5. Germline CDR1 SGDLS, CDR2 YYNGEE. The CDR3 is 13 residues long. The CDR3: CASSVNTHQPQHF.

The chain carries TRBV4-2 and TRBJ2-1; TCRdb's D call, TRBD1, is unchecked because there is no DNA. Germline V gene data show CDR1 as LGHNA and CDR2 as YNFKEQ. The CDR3 contains 15 residues. The CDR3 region is CASSQGQGFYNEQFF.

The chain has TRBV3-1 and TRBJ2-5; TCRdb lists TRBD1, though no DNA is available to test this call. Germline CDR1 LGHDT, CDR2 YNNKEL (reference sequence). This CDR3 is 15 amino acids long. CDR3: CASSQERVGRETQYF.

The chain couples TRBV24-1 to TRBJ2-3; TCRdb outputs TRBD1, but without DNA this stays unchecked. The CDR3 totals 17 residues. CDR1 is KGHDR and CDR2 is SFDVKD in the germline V gene. CDR3 amino acids: CATSDPGRRGRTDTQYF.

This sequence joins TRBV3-1 and TRBJ2-3; TCRdb indicates TRBD2, and absent DNA this call remains unverified. The germline CDR1 and CDR2 sequences are LGHDT and YNNKEL (reference sequence). This CDR3 has 14 residues. CDR3 residues: CASKTSGGGNTQYF.

This chain links TRBV5-1 with TRBJ1-5; the D gene TCRdb calls, TRBD1, cannot be checked with no DNA. Germline lookup yields CDR1 SGHRS and CDR2 YFSETQ. This CDR3 spans 14 amino acids. CDR3: CASSSGQPNQPQHF.

V and J are TRBV12-3 or TRBV12-4 and TRBJ2-2; TCRdb's D call of TRBD1 is untestable without DNA. The CDR3 spans 17 residues. This chain's CDR3 is CASRLYSYGGNTGELFF.

The V gene is TRBV2, the J gene TRBJ1-1. The CDR3 has 14 residues. From germline, CDR1 is SNHLY and CDR2 FYNNEI. CDR3 sequence: CASSESGRNTEAFF. Full variable domain (missing parts from reference TRBV2 and TRBJ1-1): EPEVTQTPSHQVTQMGQEVILRCVPISNHLYFYWYRQILGQKVEFLVSFYNNEISEKSEIFDDQFSVERPDGSNFTLKIRSTKLEDSAMYFCASSESGRNTEAFFGQGTRLTVV.

This chain's CDR3 is CASSSYRGYTEAFF. The chain is built from TRBV7-2 and TRBJ1-1; the D gene TCRdb calls, TRBD1, cannot be checked with no DNA. The CDR3 runs 14 residues. From germline, CDR1 is SGHTA and CDR2 FQGNSA.

The chain uses TRBV3-1 and TRBJ2-7; TCRdb proposes TRBD1, but this gene call is untestable without DNA. CDR1 and CDR2 (germline): LGHDT, YNNKEL (reference sequence). The CDR3 contains 18 residues. The CDR3 sequence: CASSQVPPSGEGPYEQYF.

The chain has TRBV7-2 and TRBJ2-3; no DNA is available, so the TRBD2 call from TCRdb remains unchecked. There are 16 residues in the CDR3. Germline CDR1 SGHTA, CDR2 FQGNSA. The CDR3 spells CASSPNRGGGGDTQYF.

This chain connects TRBV4-1 to TRBJ1-5; as DNA is missing, the TRBD1 call by TCRdb cannot be tested. Germline assignment: CDR1 MGHRA and CDR2 YSYEKL. This CDR3 has 15 amino acids. Here the CDR3 reads CASRGGYRDRQPQHF.

The V call is TRBV2, the J call TRBJ1-6; absent DNA, TCRdb's TRBD1 call cannot be checked. Germline CDR1 SNHLY, CDR2 FYNNEI. The CDR3 totals 16 residues. The CDR3 is CASRPGTSSYNSPLHF.

The chain carries TRBV6-2 or TRBV6-3 and TRBJ2-2; TCRdb outputs TRBD1, but without DNA this stays unchecked. Per the germline V gene, CDR1 is MNHEY and CDR2 is SVGEGT. CDR3 length equals 20 residues. CDR3 sequence: CASSYRMGQADPLNTGELFF.

The rearrangement uses TRBV3-1 and TRBJ1-6; TCRdb reports TRBD1, a call that lacks DNA to check it against. This CDR3 comprises 15 residues. Germline V gene sequence: CDR1 LGHDT, CDR2 YNNKEL (reference sequence). CDR3 residues: CASSHPTGVFSPLHF.

V gene TRBV20-1 combines with J gene TRBJ2-7; TCRdb gives TRBD1 as the D gene, but with no DNA this cannot be confirmed. Germline-derived CDR1 and CDR2 are DFQATT and SNEGSKA (reference sequence). The CDR3 length is 11 residues. The CDR3 loop is CSARTLVEQYF.

The chain has TRBV20-1 and TRBJ2-1; TCRdb designates TRBD1, a call that cannot be tested without DNA. This CDR3 is built from 15 residues. CDR1 and CDR2 (germline): DFQATT, SNEGSKA (reference sequence). CDR3 amino acids: CSATQGTGVKHEQFF.

The CDR3 spells CSARDSNYNSPLHF. The V gene is TRBV29-1, the J gene TRBJ1-6; TCRdb picks TRBD1, but there is no DNA to check that call. Germline V CDR1 and CDR2: SQVTM, ANQGSEA. The CDR3 runs to 14 residues.

The rearrangement uses TRBV27 and TRBJ2-7; TCRdb selects TRBD1, and the lack of DNA leaves this call unchecked. Germline V lookup: CDR1 MNHEY, CDR2 SMNVEV (reference sequence). The CDR3 is 15 residues long. The chain's CDR3 is CASSPVPSPAYEQYF.

The rearrangement uses TRBV10-3 and TRBJ1-2; TCRdb calls TRBD1, which cannot be checked without DNA. Germline CDR1 ENHRY, CDR2 SYGVKD. The CDR3 is 13 amino acids. The CDR3 loop reads CATSPGGRYGYTF.

J is TRBJ1-1 and V is TRBV2. Germline V gene sequence: CDR1 SNHLY, CDR2 FYNNEI. This CDR3 has 15 amino acids. The CDR3 region is CASSERAGANTEAFF.